This TCR beta chain was obtained from a study of blood T cell repertoires in COVID-19 (TCRdb year 2020). For the study in its entirety: Samples covering the acute and convalescent phases of COVID-19 were provided by collaborators in the United States, Italy and Spain. Where available, HLA class I and class II types were taken from metadata supplied by the sample provider and were not determined by assay-based typing. The repertoires were released in a freely available public database meant as a resource for research on the immune response to SARS-CoV-2. Subjects who had been exposed to COVID-19, were actively infected with it, or had recovered from it provided the deeply sampled blood TCRbeta repertoires that made up the dataset. Nearly every sample came with metadata listing a de-identified subject ID, COVID-19 status, age in years and sex. The prospective study material was composed of cDNA or gDNA derived from T cells, B-cell-depleted T cells, or PBMCs. The samples were drawn from the first 160 participants of the ongoing ImmuneRACE study and from about 1,200 subjects provided by 6 global collaborators.

Overall study results and their limits: Clinical and demographic metadata were provided uncurated, with the amount varying by source and participant.

In the prospective study, participants were 18 to 89 years old, resided in around 25 geographic areas of the United States, and were enrolled through a virtual design. To assign participants to cohorts, the prospective study relied on clinical history that participants themselves reported in a screening survey and a study questionnaire. ImmuneRACE Cohort 3 recovered participants were defined by two consecutive negative NP/OP PCR tests, healthcare professional clearance, or symptom resolution. Each participant in the prospective study had whole blood, serum and a nasopharyngeal or oropharyngeal swab collected by mobile phlebotomists. Prospective study participants could optionally give additional blood draws and questionnaires over a roughly two-month period. Before DNA extraction, blood samples from the prospective study were shipped at room temperature or frozen. The CDR3, from cysteine to phenylalanine, totals 15 residues. The kept DNA is CDR3 alone, 45 bases in frame from the first base. From the germline V gene, CDR1 is MNHNS and CDR2 is SASEGT. The germline V and J ends show losses of 1 base and 7 bases respectively, and no gene match explains 7 bases of the junction.

Remarks on this clone: Its target antigen remains unknown. Per-base quality was not reported, and no clone a single base away is much larger than it.

TCRbeta CDR3 regions were amplified from genomic DNA using the immunoSEQ Assay, a bias-controlled multiplex PCR. Per the source publication's procedure: Nucleated cell counts per sample were estimated from amplification of reference gene primers within the assay. To quantify the absolute abundance of each unique TCRbeta CDR3 rearrangement, sequence reads were collapsed and filtered. For each sample, productive Simpson clonality was calculated by taking the square root of Simpson's diversity index across productive rearrangements. This is the immuneACCESS table as TCRdb keeps it, with only in-frame sequences that have V and J called. A part of the clones is gone; compared with another copy, unresolved V genes explain less than half, and the rest is unexplained. The DNA gave D and trimming, while V, J and clone size come from that table. The sample records 310,000 or so clones, roughly 87% of which are singletons. The ten largest account for more than 8.5% of the sample.

The sequence derives from a woman aged 18-35 years who had recovered from COVID-19. Sequencing was done on a sample of PBMCs or T cells enriched from blood (not recorded which). The V gene is TRBV6-1 and the J gene is TRBJ1-2, and 9 junctional nucleotides match TRBD1. CDR3 loop: CASSEEGQGVSGYTF. DNA sequence: TGTGCCAGCAGTGAAGAGGGACAGGGTGTATCTGGCTACACCTTC.